This T cell receptor (beta chain) was observed in a study of blood T cell repertoires in COVID-19. In the study overall: Sources were T cells, B-cell-depleted T cells, or PBMCs; the material itself was cDNA or gDNA.

Per the original methods: Reference gene primer amplification gave nucleated cell count estimates. TCRdb's table, derived via immunoSEQ multiplex PCR, lists solely in-frame clones and lacks some. Clone size and V and J calls were adopted from that table, with D and trimming inferred from the DNA. The sample consists of fewer than 150,000 clones, less than 90% of them appearing once. The receptor was isolated from a man in his 70s who had recovered from COVID-19. The sample consisted of peripheral blood.

In nucleotides, the CDR3 is TGTGCCAGCAGCCACACCTCCACCGCTGAAGCTTTCTTT. Amino acids: CASSHTSTAEAFF. This sequence joins TRBV5-6 and TRBJ1-1; unclear D gene. The CDR3 totals 13 residues. Per the germline V gene, CDR1 is SGHDT and CDR2 is YYEEEE. Trimming cost V 4 bases and J 6 bases, with 13 bases left between them.